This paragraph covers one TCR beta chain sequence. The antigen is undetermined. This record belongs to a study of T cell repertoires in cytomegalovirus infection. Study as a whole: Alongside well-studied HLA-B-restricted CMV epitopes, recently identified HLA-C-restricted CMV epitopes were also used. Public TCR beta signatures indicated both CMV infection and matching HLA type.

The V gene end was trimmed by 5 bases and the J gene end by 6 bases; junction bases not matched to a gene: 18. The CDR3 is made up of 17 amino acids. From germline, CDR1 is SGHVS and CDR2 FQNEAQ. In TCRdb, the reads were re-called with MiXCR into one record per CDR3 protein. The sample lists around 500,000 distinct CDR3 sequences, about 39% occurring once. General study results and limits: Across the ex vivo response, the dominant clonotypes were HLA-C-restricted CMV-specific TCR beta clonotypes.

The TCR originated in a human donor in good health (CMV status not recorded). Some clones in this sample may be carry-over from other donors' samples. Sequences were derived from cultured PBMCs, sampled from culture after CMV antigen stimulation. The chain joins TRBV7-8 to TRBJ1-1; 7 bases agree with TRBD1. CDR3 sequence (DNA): TGTGCCAGCAGCCCCCGAGATATAAGGGGGCACTACGCTGAAGCTTTCTTT. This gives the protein CASSPRDIRGHYAEAFF. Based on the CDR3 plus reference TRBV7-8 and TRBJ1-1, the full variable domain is GAGVSQSPRYKVAKRGQDVALRCDPISGHVSLFWYQQALGQGPEFLTYFQNEAQLDKSGLPSDRFFAERPEGSVSTLKIQRTQQEDSAVYLCASSPRDIRGHYAEAFFGQGTRLTVV.